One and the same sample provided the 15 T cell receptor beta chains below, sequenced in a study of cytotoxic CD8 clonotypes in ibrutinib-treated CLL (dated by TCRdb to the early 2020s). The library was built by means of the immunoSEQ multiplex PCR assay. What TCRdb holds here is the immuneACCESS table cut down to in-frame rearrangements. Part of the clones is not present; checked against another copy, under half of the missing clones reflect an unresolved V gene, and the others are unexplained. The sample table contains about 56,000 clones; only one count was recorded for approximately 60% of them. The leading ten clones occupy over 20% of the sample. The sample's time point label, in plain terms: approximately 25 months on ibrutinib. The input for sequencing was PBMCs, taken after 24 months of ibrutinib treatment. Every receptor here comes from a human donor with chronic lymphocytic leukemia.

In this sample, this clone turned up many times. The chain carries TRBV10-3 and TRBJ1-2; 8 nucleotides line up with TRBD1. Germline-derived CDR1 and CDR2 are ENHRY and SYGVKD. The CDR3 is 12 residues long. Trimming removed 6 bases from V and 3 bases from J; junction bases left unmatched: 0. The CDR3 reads CAIRDRDYGYTF. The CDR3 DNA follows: TGTGCCATCAGGGACAGGGACTATGGCTACACCTTC.

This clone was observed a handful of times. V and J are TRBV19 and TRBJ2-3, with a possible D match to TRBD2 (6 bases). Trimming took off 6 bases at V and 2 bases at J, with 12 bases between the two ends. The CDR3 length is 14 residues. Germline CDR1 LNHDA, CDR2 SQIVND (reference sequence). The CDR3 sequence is CASRGGISTDTQYF. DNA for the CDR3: TGTGCCAGTAGGGGGGGAATCTCCACAGATACGCAGTATTTT.

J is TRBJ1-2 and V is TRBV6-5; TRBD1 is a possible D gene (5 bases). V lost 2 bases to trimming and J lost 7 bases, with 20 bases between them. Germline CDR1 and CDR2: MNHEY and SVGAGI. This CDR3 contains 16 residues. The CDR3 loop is CASSYGQGRGERGYTF. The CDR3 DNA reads TGTGCCAGCAGTTACGGGCAGGGTCGTGGGGAGCGTGGCTACACCTTC.

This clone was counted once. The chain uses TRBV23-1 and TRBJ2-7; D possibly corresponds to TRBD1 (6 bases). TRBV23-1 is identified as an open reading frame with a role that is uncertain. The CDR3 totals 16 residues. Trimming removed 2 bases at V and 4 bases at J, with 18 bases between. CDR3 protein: CASSQRHDGTPYEQYV. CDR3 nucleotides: TGCGCCAGCAGTCAAAGGCATGACGGGACACCTTACGAGCAGTACGTC.

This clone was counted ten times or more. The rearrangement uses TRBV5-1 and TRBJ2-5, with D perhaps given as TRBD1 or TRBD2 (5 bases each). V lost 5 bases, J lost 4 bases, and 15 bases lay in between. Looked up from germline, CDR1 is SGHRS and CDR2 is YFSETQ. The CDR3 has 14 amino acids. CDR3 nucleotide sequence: TGCGCCAGCAGGTCCCGAGGGGCATCAGAGACCCAGTACTTC. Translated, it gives CASRSRGASETQYF.

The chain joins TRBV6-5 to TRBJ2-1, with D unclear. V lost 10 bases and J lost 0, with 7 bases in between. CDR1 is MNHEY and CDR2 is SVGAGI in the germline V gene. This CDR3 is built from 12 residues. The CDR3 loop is CATESSYNEQFF. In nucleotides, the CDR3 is TGTGCCACCGAGAGCTCCTACAATGAGCAGTTCTTC.

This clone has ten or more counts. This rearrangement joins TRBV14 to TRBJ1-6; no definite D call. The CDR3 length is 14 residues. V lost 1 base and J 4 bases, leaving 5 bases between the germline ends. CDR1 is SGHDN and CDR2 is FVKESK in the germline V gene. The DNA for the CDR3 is TGTGCCAGCAGCCAAGTTGGGTATAATTCACCCCTCCACTTT. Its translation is CASSQVGYNSPLHF.

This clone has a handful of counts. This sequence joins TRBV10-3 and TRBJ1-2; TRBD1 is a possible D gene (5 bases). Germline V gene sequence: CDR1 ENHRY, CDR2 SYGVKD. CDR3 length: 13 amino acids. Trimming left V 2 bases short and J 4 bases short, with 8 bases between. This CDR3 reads CAISEDRIYGYTF. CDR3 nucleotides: TGTGCCATCAGTGAGGACAGAATCTATGGCTACACCTTC.

CDR3 sequence reads: CASRRGGNTIYF. CDR3 DNA: TGTGCCAGCCGAAGAGGAGGAAACACCATATATTTT. This chain connects TRBV6-1 to TRBJ1-3; D unclear. Germline V lookup: CDR1 MNHNS, CDR2 SASEGT. The CDR3 is made up of 12 amino acids. Deletions cut 8 bases from V and 4 bases from J, with 9 bases between.

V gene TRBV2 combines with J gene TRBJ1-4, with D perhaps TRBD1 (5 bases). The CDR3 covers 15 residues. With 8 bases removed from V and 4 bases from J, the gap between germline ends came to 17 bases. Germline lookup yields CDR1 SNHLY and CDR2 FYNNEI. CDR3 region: CASATGGLGNEKLFF. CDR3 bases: TGTGCCAGCGCAACGGGGGGACTGGGTAATGAAAAACTGTTTTTT.

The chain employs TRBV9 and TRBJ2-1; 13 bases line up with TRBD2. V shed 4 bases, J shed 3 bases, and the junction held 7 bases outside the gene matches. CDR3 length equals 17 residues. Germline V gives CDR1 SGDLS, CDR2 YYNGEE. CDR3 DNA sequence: TGTGCCAGCAGCTCGGGACTAGCGGGAACTCGCTACAATGAGCAGTTCTTC. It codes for CASSSGLAGTRYNEQFF.

The CDR3 here is CASSQRWGSEQYV. The CDR3 DNA sequence: TGTGCCAGCAGCCAACGCTGGGGGTCTGAGCAGTACGTC. The chain recombines TRBV7-2 with TRBJ2-7; D is perhaps TRBD1 or TRBD2 (5 bases each). The CDR3 extends over 13 amino acids. The germline V gene has CDR1 SGHTA and CDR2 FQGNSA. V gave up 5 bases and J gave up 7 bases, with 15 bases separating them.

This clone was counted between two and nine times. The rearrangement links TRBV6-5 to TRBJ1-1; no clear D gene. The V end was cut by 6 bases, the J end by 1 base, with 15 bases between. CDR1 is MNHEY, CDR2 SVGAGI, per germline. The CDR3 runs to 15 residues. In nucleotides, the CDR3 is TGTGCCAGCAGGTCCCGAGGAGTGCAGAACACTGAAGCTTTCTTT. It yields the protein CASRSRGVQNTEAFF.

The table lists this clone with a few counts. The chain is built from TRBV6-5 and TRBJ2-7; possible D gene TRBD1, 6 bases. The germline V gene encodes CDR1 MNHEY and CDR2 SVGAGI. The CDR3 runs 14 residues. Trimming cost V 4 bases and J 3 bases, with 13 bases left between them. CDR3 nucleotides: TGTGCCAGCAGTTTCGGACAGTACTACTACGAGCAGTACTTC. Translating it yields CASSFGQYYYEQYF.

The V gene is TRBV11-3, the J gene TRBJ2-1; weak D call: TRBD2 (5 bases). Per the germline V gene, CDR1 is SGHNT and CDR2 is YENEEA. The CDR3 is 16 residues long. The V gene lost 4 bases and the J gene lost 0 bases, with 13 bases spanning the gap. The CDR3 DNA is TGTGCCAGCAGCTCTAGCTGGGGAGACTCCTACAATGAGCAGTTCTTC. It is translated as CASSSSWGDSYNEQFF.